The subject of this entry is one TCR beta chain. The sample belongs to a study of blood T cell repertoires in COVID-19. TCRdb's copy holds only in-frame clones and misses some; the assay was immunoSEQ multiplex PCR. The data hold about 360,000 clones, with 75% to 90% observed a single time. This CDR3 region has 13 residues. V was clipped by 7 bases and J by 0 bases; unmatched bases: 5. Germline assignment: CDR1 SQVTM and CDR2 ANQGSEA. Sequencing was carried out using peripheral blood. The chain is built from TRBV29-1 and TRBJ1-1; TRBD1 matches at 7 bases. This receptor was taken from a woman aged 60-70 years with COVID-19, enrolled during active disease. The chain's CDR3 is CSGDRALNTEAFF. The CDR3, as DNA: TGCAGCGGTGACAGGGCTTTGAACACTGAAGCTTTCTTT.